These 2 T cell receptor beta chains share one sample of origin, sequenced in a study of T cell responses to AZD1222 COVID-19 vaccine. Assay used: immunoSEQ multiplex PCR; TCRdb lists only in-frame clones, some missing. This table has 250,000 to 300,000 clones, roughly 93% appearing once. The sample here was peripheral blood, taken 28 days after the second AZD1222 dose. The source of these receptors is an adult who received the AZD1222 COVID-19 vaccine.

The chain joins TRBV5-1 to TRBJ1-4; 9 bases agree with TRBD1. V was pared by 5 bases and J by 8 bases, with 7 bases of the junction left unmatched. The length of the CDR3 is 14 residues. The germline V gene encodes CDR1 SGHRS and CDR2 YFSETQ. The CDR3 sequence: CASRPGTGTEKLFF. CDR3 coding DNA: TGCGCCAGCAGACCCGGGACAGGGACGGAAAAACTGTTTTTT.

The table lists this clone with a count of one. J is TRBJ2-2 and V is TRBV4-2; D ambiguous. Looked up from germline, CDR1 is LGHNA and CDR2 is YNFKEQ. V lost 0 bases and J 4 bases, leaving 9 bases between the germline ends. The CDR3 covers 15 residues. The chain's CDR3 is CASSQEARITGELFF. DNA for the CDR3: TGTGCCAGCAGCCAAGAGGCTAGGATCACCGGGGAGCTGTTTTTT.